What follows is one T cell receptor (beta chain) and its context. The antigen it binds to is not known. The junction differs from germline at one of its ends, possibly a read error. The data were obtained in a study of CD8+CD57+ T cells in acquired aplastic anemia (dated by TCRdb to 2016 to 2019). For the study in its entirety: On average, sorted CD4+ and CD8+ cells yielded around 3.1 ug of extracted DNA, with a range of about 0.18 to 30 ug. A CD8+CD57+ expansion meant a frequency higher than the mean frequency seen in healthy subjects. General study outcomes and caveats: Twenty-nine CD8+ CDR3 sequences were found in both patients and controls but appeared to be highly expressed in patients and within the immunodominant clones of the patients. No significant difference in CD8+ Simpson's diversity was found between patients and healthy controls (P=0.060).

Flow cytometry had shown CD8+CD57+ cell expansion in the patients selected for sequencing. Every patient had severe acquired aplastic anemia, diagnosed using the International Study of Aplastic Anemia and Agranulocytosis and Camitta criteria. At the time blood was sampled, none of the patients had received any therapy. In this study, sorted CD4+ and CD8+ T cells from the blood of healthy subjects and of severe aplastic anemia patients had their TCR repertoires deep-sequenced. Patients were enrolled in the USA under clinicaltrials.gov protocols 00001620, 01623167, 00001397, 00071045, 00081523 and 00961064. Ficoll-Paque density gradient centrifugation was used to isolate peripheral blood mononuclear cells. Before DNA extraction, CD4+ and CD8+ T cells were sorted by FACS or by magnetic beads. TCR beta VDJ combination and CDR3 sequence profiling used genomic DNA as the template. TCR repertoire sequencing was run on an Illumina HiSeq 2000. The paper's processing steps were these. TRBV/TRBJ rearrangement plots, CDR3 size and DJ length profiles, and Simpson's diversity index were used to assess repertoires. The most abundant DNA sequence in the deep sequencing data was taken as the immunodominant clone. CDR3 amino acid sequences were screened for sharing across subjects and were compared with published repertoires and the VDJdb database. The public reads were reanalyzed by TCRdb: fastp trimming at Q25, MiXCR alignment, in-frame beta chains only. Entries that share a CDR3 protein sequence are merged under the most common genes and DNA. These V and J calls originate from TCRdb's pipeline instead of the authors' own analysis. For this sample the table gives roughly 200,000 distinct CDR3 sequences, of which 55% to 65% were detected only once. The biggest ten clones account for approximately 40% of the sample.

The CDR3 measures 14 amino acids from cysteine to phenylalanine. Solely the CDR3 DNA is kept, with 42 bases framed from the first base. Via the germline V gene (reference sequence), CDR1 is WNHNN and CDR2 SYGVQD. The specimen was sorted CD4+, CD8+, or CD8+CD57+ T cells (not recorded which) from PBMCs. The sequence is built from TRBV10-1 and TRBJ2-7; 7 junctional bases match TRBD1. The receptor was derived from a human donor with aplastic anemia. The CDR3 region has the sequence CATSDGTVSYEQYF. The nucleotides read TGCGCCACCAGTGATGGGACAGTCTCCTACGAGCAGTACTTC.